The present T cell receptor (beta chain) was sequenced within a study of T cells in Graves' hyperthyroidism and ophthalmopathy. Study results and limitations: Onset of ophthalmopathy came a median around 7.1 months after the model predicted it. Most clonotypes expanded in the thyroid (above 0.001) were also present in blood.

This clonotype was seen ten or more times. Its antigen is still unknown. TCR beta CDR3 region amplification was performed from RNA transcripts. Initially, a first-round RT-PCR of the TCR CDR3 employed the HTBI primer set. TCRdb re-analysed the multiplex PCR reads in MiXCR, keeping a single row per CDR3 protein. The data show 350,000 to 450,000 distinct CDR3 sequences, approximately 18% seen once. The CDR3 contains 14 residues. With 2 bases removed from V and 5 bases from J, the gap between germline ends came to 9 bases. Per germline, CDR1 MNHNS and CDR2 SASEGT. The sequenced sample consisted of blood. This sequence was found in a woman in her thirties with Graves' hyperthyroidism that later progressed to Graves' ophthalmopathy. The chain couples TRBV6-1 to TRBJ1-4, with a weak D call TRBD1 (5 bases). The CDR3 is CASSERGGNEKLFF. CDR3 coding DNA: TGTGCCAGCAGTGAACGGGGGGGGAATGAAAAACTGTTTTTT.